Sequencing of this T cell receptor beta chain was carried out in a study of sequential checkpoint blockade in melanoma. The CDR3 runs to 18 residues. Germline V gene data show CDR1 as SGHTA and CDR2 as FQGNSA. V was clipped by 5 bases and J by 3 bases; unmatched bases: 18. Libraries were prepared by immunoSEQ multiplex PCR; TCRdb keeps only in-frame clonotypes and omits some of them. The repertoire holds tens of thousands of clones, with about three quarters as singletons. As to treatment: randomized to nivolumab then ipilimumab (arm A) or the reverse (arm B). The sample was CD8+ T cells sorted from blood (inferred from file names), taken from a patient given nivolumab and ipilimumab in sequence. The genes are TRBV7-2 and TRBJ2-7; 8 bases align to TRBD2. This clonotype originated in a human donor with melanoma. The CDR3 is CASSLLSLAAFLDYEQYF. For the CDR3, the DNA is TGTGCCAGCAGCCTCTTGTCACTAGCGGCCTTCCTTGACTACGAGCAGTACTTC.